The clone carrying this T cell receptor (beta chain) came up a few times. Its cognate antigen is unknown. The sample originates from a study of cytomegalovirus exposure and HLA in healthy donors. Whole-study findings and limits: Cytomegalovirus-associated status was assigned to approximately 160 TCR beta chains. The tendency of first-cohort TCR clusters to co-occur in the approximately 120 validation repertoires was identified by a subsequent analysis. Despite most TCR sequences being rare, some public TCRs occurred in many donors.

Trimming cost V 5 bases and J 0 bases, with 14 bases left between them. This CDR3 is built from 15 residues. Per germline, CDR1 LNHDA and CDR2 SQIVND (reference sequence). Sequencing was performed with immunoSEQ multiplex PCR; in TCRdb, only in-frame clones are kept and a portion is missing. Of about 98,000 clones in the sample, 70% to 90% were seen once. This chain links TRBV19 with TRBJ2-7; D remains ambiguous. Sequenced material: PBMCs. This TCR derives from a woman in her thirties in good health and CMV-seronegative. CDR3 loop: CASSVTVIASYEQYF. The CDR3 bases are TGTGCCAGTAGTGTGACGGTTATAGCCTCCTACGAGCAGTACTTC.